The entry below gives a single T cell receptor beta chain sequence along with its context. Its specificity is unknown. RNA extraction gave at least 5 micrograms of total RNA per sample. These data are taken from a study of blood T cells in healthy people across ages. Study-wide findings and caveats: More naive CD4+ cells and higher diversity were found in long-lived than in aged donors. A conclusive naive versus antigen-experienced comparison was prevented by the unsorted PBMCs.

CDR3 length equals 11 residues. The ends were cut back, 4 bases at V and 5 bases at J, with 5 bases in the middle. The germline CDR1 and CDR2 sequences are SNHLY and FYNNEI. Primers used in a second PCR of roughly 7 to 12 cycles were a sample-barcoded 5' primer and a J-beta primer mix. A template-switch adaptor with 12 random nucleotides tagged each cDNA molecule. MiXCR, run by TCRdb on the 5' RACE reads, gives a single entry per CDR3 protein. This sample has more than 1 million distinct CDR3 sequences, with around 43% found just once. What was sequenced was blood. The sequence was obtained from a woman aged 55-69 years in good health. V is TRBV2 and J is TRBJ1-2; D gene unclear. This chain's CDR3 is CASSVLYGYTF. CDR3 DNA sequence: TGTGCCAGCAGTGTACTGTATGGCTACACCTTC.